The rows below give T cell receptor beta chains drawn from one sample of a study of CD8+CD57+ T cells in acquired aplastic anemia. TCRdb reanalysed the reads using MiXCR and keeps one entry per CDR3 protein. The sample records some 200,000 distinct CDR3 sequences, around 60% being singletons. The source material was sorted CD4+, CD8+, or CD8+CD57+ T cells (not recorded which) from PBMCs. Every receptor here comes from a human donor in good health. Both conserved end residues are part of each CDR3. The order of the fields is clone size, D gene, V gene, J gene, CDR3 protein, CDR3 DNA. D genes are given only for firm matches. For some rows the clone size is stated as once, few or many, or as a class when expanded; others skip it.

size: NA
D: NA
V: TRBV6-6
J: TRBJ1-6
CDR3: CASRGQTNSPLHF
DNA: TGTGCCTCCCGGGGTCAGACGAATTCACCCCTCCACTTT

size: NA
D: TRBD2
V: TRBV2
J: TRBJ2-1
CDR3: CASWMRIGTSGGNEQFF
DNA: TGTGCCAGCTGGATGAGGATTGGGACTAGCGGGGGTAATGAGCAGTTCTTC

size: NA
D: NA
V: TRBV5-5
J: TRBJ2-3
CDR3: CASRLRFDTQYF
DNA: TGTGCCAGCCGACTGAGGTTTGATACGCAGTATTTT

size: many
D: NA
V: TRBV15
J: TRBJ2-7
CDR3: CATKGGLDEQYF
DNA: TGTGCCACCAAAGGGGGGCTAGACGAGCAGTACTTC

size: many
D: NA
V: TRBV7-8
J: TRBJ1-4
CDR3: CASSFGRSKTNEKLFF
DNA: TGTGCCAGCAGCTTCGGTCGTAGCAAGACTAATGAAAAACTGTTTTTT

size: NA
D: TRBD1
V: TRBV19
J: TRBJ1-4
CDR3: CASSMPRTGEREKLFF
DNA: TGTGCCAGTAGTATGCCCCGGACAGGGGAGAGGGAAAAACTGTTTTTT

size: many
D: NA
V: TRBV20-1
J: TRBJ2-1
CDR3: CSARPTLSSYNEQFF
DNA: TGCAGTGCTAGACCGACACTGAGCTCCTACAATGAGCAGTTCTTC

size: NA
D: NA
V: TRBV20-1
J: TRBJ2-1
CDR3: CSAPWGERNEQFF
DNA: TGCAGTGCCCCATGGGGAGAGCGCAATGAGCAGTTCTTC

size: many
D: NA
V: TRBV2
J: TRBJ2-2
CDR3: CAQLGSGELFF
DNA: TGTGCCCAGCTGGGGTCCGGGGAGCTGTTTTTT

size: once
D: NA
V: TRBV7-9
J: TRBJ1-1
CDR3: CASSFYNTEAFF
DNA: TGTGCCAGCAGCTTCTATAACACTGAAGCTTTCTTT

size: NA
D: NA
V: TRBV24-1
J: TRBJ1-4
CDR3: CATTAVGWNEKLFF
DNA: TGTGCCACTACAGCCGTAGGGTGGAATGAAAAACTGTTTTTT

size: many
D: TRBD1
V: TRBV9
J: TRBJ2-7
CDR3: CASSVSGGEQYF
DNA: TGTGCCAGCAGCGTATCAGGGGGCGAGCAGTACTTC

size: NA
D: NA
V: TRBV7-8
J: TRBJ2-3
CDR3: CASSPEGRILTDTQYF
DNA: TGTGCCAGCAGCCCAGAGGGCAGGATTCTGACAGATACGCAGTATTTT

size: many
D: NA
V: TRBV19
J: TRBJ2-7
CDR3: CASSIGSPPYEQYF
DNA: TGTGCCAGTAGTATAGGCTCCCCTCCCTACGAGCAGTACTTC

size: NA
D: NA
V: TRBV4-1
J: TRBJ1-4
CDR3: CASSQGLTRINEKLFF
DNA: TGCGCCAGCAGCCAAGGTCTCACCAGGATTAATGAAAAACTGTTTTTT

size: NA
D: TRBD1
V: TRBV7-9
J: TRBJ2-5
CDR3: CASSAPGTGYETQYF
DNA: TGTGCCAGCAGCGCTCCCGGGACAGGGTACGAGACCCAGTACTTC

size: few
D: NA
V: TRBV7-2
J: TRBJ1-1
CDR3: CASRLTENTEAFF
DNA: TGTGCCAGCAGGCTAACAGAGAACACTGAAGCTTTCTTT

size: NA
D: NA
V: TRBV2
J: TRBJ1-1
CDR3: CASTGGLSNTEAFF
DNA: TGTGCCAGCACCGGCGGCCTCTCGAACACTGAAGCTTTCTTT

size: many
D: TRBD1
V: TRBV5-1
J: TRBJ2-6
CDR3: CASSLDRTGLSGANVLTF
DNA: TGCGCCAGCAGCTTGGACAGGACAGGGCTCTCTGGGGCCAACGTCCTGACTTTC

size: many
D: NA
V: TRBV19
J: TRBJ2-7
CDR3: CASSIDIAGTYEQYF
DNA: TGTGCCAGTAGTATAGACATCGCAGGTACCTACGAGCAGTACTTC

size: NA
D: NA
V: TRBV4-1
J: TRBJ1-1
CDR3: CASRTHRTDANTEAFF
DNA: TGCGCCAGCAGAACGCACCGGACAGATGCGAACACTGAAGCTTTCTTT

size: once
D: NA
V: TRBV9
J: TRBJ1-6
CDR3: CASSALDSHNSPLHF
DNA: TGTGCCAGCAGCGCCCTAGACAGCCATAATTCACCCCTCCACTTT

size: NA
D: TRBD2
V: TRBV24-1
J: TRBJ2-3
CDR3: CATSLGTSGGPESTDTQYF
DNA: TGTGCCACCAGTCTCGGGACTAGCGGGGGGCCTGAGTCCACAGATACGCAGTATTTT

size: NA
D: TRBD1
V: TRBV7-9
J: TRBJ1-2
CDR3: CASSQATGVGYTF
DNA: TGTGCCAGCAGCCAGGCGACAGGGGTTGGCTACACCTTC

size: NA
D: NA
V: TRBV9
J: TRBJ2-3
CDR3: CASSAVDTQYF
DNA: TGCGCCAGCAGCGCAGTCGATACGCAGTATTTT

size: NA
D: TRBD1
V: TRBV20-1
J: TRBJ1-1
CDR3: CRGHRGVEAFF
DNA: TGCAGGGGACACAGGGGGGTAGAAGCTTTCTTT

size: NA
D: TRBD2
V: TRBV10-3
J: TRBJ2-2
CDR3: CAISGTSAGELFF
DNA: TGTGCCATCAGCGGGACTAGCGCCGGGGAGCTGTTTTTT

size: NA
D: TRBD1
V: TRBV24-1
J: TRBJ2-1
CDR3: CATSDRTGDNEQFF
DNA: TGTGCCACCAGTGACCGGACAGGGGATAATGAGCAGTTCTTC

size: many
D: NA
V: TRBV10-3
J: TRBJ1-2
CDR3: CAISDAGYGYTF
DNA: TGTGCCATCAGTGATGCTGGATATGGCTACACCTTC

size: many
D: NA
V: TRBV10-3
J: TRBJ2-3
CDR3: CAISESPYTDTQYF
DNA: TGTGCCATCAGTGAGTCCCCCTACACAGATACGCAGTATTTT

size: many
D: NA
V: TRBV5-8
J: TRBJ2-7
CDR3: CASSLGVTSSYEQYF
DNA: TGTGCCAGCAGCCTAGGCGTCACCAGCTCCTACGAGCAGTACTTC

size: NA
D: NA
V: TRBV20-1
J: TRBJ1-2
CDR3: CSASHHGASYGYTF
DNA: TGCAGTGCTAGCCACCACGGGGCGTCCTATGGCTACACCTTC

size: many
D: NA
V: TRBV19
J: TRBJ2-7
CDR3: CASSLSMGAEQYF
DNA: TGTGCCAGTAGTTTGTCCATGGGAGCCGAGCAGTACTTC

size: NA
D: NA
V: TRBV7-8
J: TRBJ2-7
CDR3: CASSPEGTSTPYEQCF
DNA: TGTGCCAGCAGCCCGGAGGGAACTTCTACACCCTACGAGCAGTGCTTC

size: few
D: NA
V: TRBV7-6
J: TRBJ1-1
CDR3: CASGLTDRNTEAFF
DNA: TGTGCCAGCGGTCTCACCGACAGGAACACTGAAGCTTTCTTT

size: NA
D: NA
V: TRBV4-3
J: TRBJ2-5
CDR3: CASSQLAGIETQYF
DNA: TGCGCCAGCAGCCAATTGGCGGGGATAGAGACCCAGTACTTC

size: few
D: NA
V: TRBV9
J: TRBJ2-7
CDR3: CASSLGGRGSDEQYF
DNA: TGTGCCAGCAGCTTAGGAGGACGGGGGTCTGACGAGCAGTACTTC

size: many
D: NA
V: TRBV9
J: TRBJ1-2
CDR3: CASSVGEGYTF
DNA: TGTGCCAGCAGCGTAGGTGAGGGCTACACCTTC

size: few
D: TRBD1
V: TRBV6-4
J: TRBJ1-2
CDR3: CASARDRGYGYTF
DNA: TGTGCCAGCGCACGGGACAGGGGCTATGGCTACACCTTC

size: NA
D: NA
V: TRBV6-6
J: TRBJ1-1
CDR3: CASSKQNTEALF
DNA: TGTGCCAGCAGTAAACAGAACACTGAAGCTTTGTTT

size: NA
D: TRBD2
V: TRBV9
J: TRBJ2-6
CDR3: CASSVGEGMNTGANVLTF
DNA: TGTGCCAGCAGCGTAGGGGAGGGTATGAACACCGGGGCCAACGTCCTGACTTTC

size: many
D: TRBD2
V: TRBV28
J: TRBJ2-7
CDR3: CASSGGLAGVYEQYF
DNA: TGTGCCAGCAGTGGGGGACTAGCGGGAGTCTACGAGCAGTACTTC

size: NA
D: TRBD1
V: TRBV7-8
J: TRBJ2-7
CDR3: CASSPPGTVHEQYF
DNA: TGTGCCAGCAGCCCCCCCGGGACAGTCCACGAGCAGTACTTC

size: NA
D: NA
V: TRBV5-6
J: TRBJ2-7
CDR3: CASSLYGGQYEQYF
DNA: TGTGCCAGCAGCTTGTATGGGGGCCAGTACGAGCAGTACTTC

size: few
D: NA
V: TRBV7-9
J: TRBJ1-2
CDR3: CASSTEGGYGYTF
DNA: TGTGCCAGCAGCACCGAGGGTGGCTATGGCTACACCTTC

size: NA
D: NA
V: TRBV7-9
J: TRBJ1-1
CDR3: CASSPAASNTEAFF
DNA: TGTGCCAGCAGCCCGGCGGCCAGTAACACTGAAGCTTTCTTT

size: NA
D: TRBD2
V: TRBV7-8
J: TRBJ2-3
CDR3: CASSLIGGTSGSLTEADTQYF
DNA: TGTGCCAGCAGCTTAATCGGCGGGACTAGCGGGAGCCTAACTGAGGCAGATACGCAGTATTTT

size: many
D: TRBD2
V: TRBV9
J: TRBJ2-3
CDR3: CASSVEVRAGGDTDTQYF
DNA: TGTGCCAGCAGCGTAGAGGTCCGGGCGGGAGGAGACACAGATACGCAGTATTTT

size: NA
D: NA
V: TRBV4-1
J: TRBJ1-5
CDR3: CASSQGTGGNNQPQHF
DNA: TGCGCCAGCAGCCAAGGAACCGGGGGCAACAATCAGCCCCAGCATTTT

size: NA
D: NA
V: TRBV9
J: TRBJ2-1
CDR3: CASSVGGGGGEQSF
DNA: TGTGCCAGCAGCGTAGGTGGTGGGGGAGGTGAGCAGTCCTTC

size: NA
D: NA
V: TRBV7-3
J: TRBJ2-5
CDR3: CASSLSGPWKETKYF
DNA: TGTGCCAGCAGCTTAAGCGGGCCATGGAAAGAGACCAAGTACTTC

size: NA
D: NA
V: TRBV7-9
J: TRBJ2-7
CDR3: CASSFSGRHEQYF
DNA: TGTGCCAGCAGCTTCAGCGGCAGGCACGAGCAGTACTTC

size: once
D: NA
V: TRBV10-3
J: TRBJ2-1
CDR3: CAISDDQGGEQFF
DNA: TGTGCCATCAGTGACGACCAGGGTGGTGAGCAGTTCTTC

size: NA
D: NA
V: TRBV20-1
J: TRBJ1-5
CDR3: CSAAGEDSNQPQHF
DNA: TGCAGTGCGGCCGGGGAGGATAGCAATCAGCCCCAGCATTTT

size: NA
D: TRBD1
V: TRBV24-1
J: TRBJ2-3
CDR3: CATSDPRTGISTDTQYF
DNA: TGTGCCACCAGTGATCCTAGGACAGGGATTAGCACAGATACGCAGTATTTT

size: NA
D: TRBD2
V: TRBV20-1
J: TRBJ2-3
CDR3: CSVKSRLAGLSTDTQYF
DNA: TGCAGTGTCAAGAGCCGTCTAGCGGGATTGAGCACAGATACGCAGTATTTT

size: NA
D: NA
V: TRBV29-1
J: TRBJ1-1
CDR3: CSVGQLNTEAFF
DNA: TGCAGCGTTGGACAGTTGAACACTGAAGCTTTCTTT